Below, 7 T cell receptor beta chains from the same sample are listed, as sequenced in a study of T cells after yellow fever vaccination. Using its own MiXCR run on the 5' RACE reads, TCRdb lists one record per CDR3 protein. The sample includes approximately 550,000 distinct CDR3 sequences, 15% to 20% seen only once; the top ten take around 15%. Here the sequenced sample was PBMCs, taken 15 days after the yellow fever booster vaccination. The origin of the receptors is a young man who received the YFV17D yellow fever vaccine.

This clonotype was seen more than once but under ten times. This chain joins TRBV29-1 and TRBJ2-5, with D tentatively TRBD2 (6 bases). The germline V and J ends were trimmed by 0 bases and 2 bases, with 16 bases remaining between them. The CDR3 totals 16 residues. Per germline, CDR1 SQVTM and CDR2 ANQGSEA. CDR3 DNA: TGCAGCGTTGAAGATCGTGGTAGCGGTAAACAAGAGACCCAGTACTTC. Protein: CSVEDRGSGKQETQYF.

Only a few counts were recorded for this clonotype. V and J are TRBV7-9 and TRBJ2-5; 8 bases map to TRBD1. V shed 3 bases and J 5 bases; nucleotides not matched to a gene: 8. The CDR3 extends over 15 amino acids. Germline V gives CDR1 SEHNR, CDR2 FQNEAQ (reference sequence). In DNA, the CDR3 is TGTGCCAGCAGCTTCCGGACAGGGAGCGTGGAGACCCAGTACTTC. Its translation: CASSFRTGSVETQYF. Complete variable domain (other parts from reference TRBV7-9 and TRBJ2-5): DTGVSQNPRHKITKRGQNVTFRCDPISEHNRLYWYRQTLGQGPEFLTYFQNEAQLEKSRLLSDRFSAERPKGSFSTLEIQRTEQGDSAMYLCASSFRTGSVETQYFGPGTRLLVL.

The rearrangement links TRBV19 to TRBJ2-7; TRBD1 aligns across 7 bases. Germline-derived CDR1 and CDR2 are LNHDA and SQIVND (reference sequence). This CDR3 is built from 13 residues. With V trimmed by 7 bases and J by 2 bases, 5 bases remained unmatched. The CDR3 protein is CASMRQGAYEQYF. The DNA of the CDR3 is TGTGCCAGTATGAGGCAGGGGGCCTACGAGCAGTACTTC. The full variable domain, its missing parts supplied by reference TRBV19 and TRBJ2-7, is DGGITQSPKYLFRKEGQNVTLSCEQNLNHDAMYWYRQDPGQGLRLIYYSQIVNDFQKGDIAEGYSVSREKKESFPLTVTSAQKNPTAFYLCASMRQGAYEQYFGPGTRLTVT.

The rearrangement links TRBV3-1 to TRBJ1-6; 7 bases agree with TRBD1. V lost 4 bases to trimming and J lost 0 bases; unmatched junction nucleotides: 6. The CDR3 covers 17 residues. In germline, CDR1 is LGHDT, CDR2 YNNKEL (reference sequence). The CDR3 DNA follows: TGTGCCAGCAGCCGGACAGGCCTGAGCTCCTATAATTCACCCCTCCACTTT. Amino acids: CASSRTGLSSYNSPLHF.

This clonotype came up a few times. The chain combines TRBV6-5 with TRBJ2-2; tentatively, D is TRBD2 (5 bases). The V end was cut by 6 bases, the J end by 6 bases, with 8 bases between. Germline values: CDR1 MNHEY, CDR2 SVGAGI. The CDR3 is 12 amino acids. CDR3 region: CASSSGSGELFF. For the CDR3, the DNA is TGTGCCAGCAGCTCGGGGTCCGGGGAGCTGTTTTTT.

This clonotype has just a few counts. DNA for the CDR3: TGCAGTGCTAGAGGTGACAGGGCGGCCGGGGAGCTGTTTTTT. Residues: CSARGDRAAGELFF. The V and J genes are TRBV20-1 and TRBJ2-2, with 7 bases fitting TRBD1. CDR3 length: 14 residues. The germline CDR1 and CDR2 sequences are DFQATT and SNEGSKA (reference sequence). V was pared by 1 base and J by 6 bases, with 5 bases of the junction left unmatched.

This clonotype was detected only a few times. The chain couples TRBV24-1 to TRBJ2-2, with D maybe TRBD2 (7 bases). The germline V gene has CDR1 KGHDR and CDR2 SFDVKD. V was shortened by 0 bases and J by 1 base, with 11 bases between the two germline ends. This CDR3 region has 17 residues. CDR3 amino acids: CATSDLGGAKNTGELFF. DNA of the CDR3: TGTGCCACCAGTGATTTGGGGGGGGCGAAGAACACCGGGGAGCTGTTTTTT.